The clone carrying this T cell receptor (beta chain) is labeled medium-sized. TCRdb passed the 5' RACE reads through MiXCR, listing each CDR3 protein once. The repertoire includes 29,000 or so distinct CDR3 sequences, less than 5.5% of them detected once, and roughly 1.8% sits in the top ten. This CDR3 contains 15 residues. The V end was cut by 0 bases, the J end by 3 bases, with 10 bases between. The germline V gene has CDR1 SGDLS and CDR2 YYNGEE. This record belongs to a study of CD8 T cells in ankylosing spondylitis. The material sequenced was blood, either unsorted or a sorted T cell fraction (not recorded which). This sequence joins TRBV9 and TRBJ1-3, with D unclear. This TCR was sampled from a female donor with ankylosing spondylitis or in good health (not recorded which). The CDR3 region is CASSVEVGIGNTIYF. DNA of the CDR3: TGTGCCAGCAGCGTAGAGGTCGGGATTGGAAACACCATATATTTT. The full variable domain, its missing parts supplied by reference TRBV9 and TRBJ1-3, is DSGVTQTPKHLITATGQRVTLRCSPRSGDLSVYWYQQSLDQGLQFLIQYYNGEERAKGNILERFSAQQFPDLHSELNLSSLELGDSALYFCASSVEVGIGNTIYFGEGSWLTVV.